This TCR beta chain appears in the sequencing data of a study of early T cells in non-severe SARS-CoV-2 infection. This clonotype has at least ten counts. The antigen remains undetermined. General study findings and limits: VDJdb matching favored anti-spike CD8 responses, missing private and CD4 specificities.

TCRdb itself ran the 5' RACE reads through MiXCR, one entry per CDR3 protein. The data hold around 92,000 distinct CDR3 sequences, with approximately 11% observed a single time. Sequences were obtained from whole blood. This clonotype was sampled from an adult who was a healthcare worker with PCR-confirmed SARS-CoV-2 infection or an uninfected control (not recorded which).

CDR3 DNA: TGCGCCAGCAGCTTTGGGAGTGATCAGCCCCAGCATTTT. Amino acids: CASSFGSDQPQHF. This chain links TRBV5-1 with TRBJ1-5; D is ambiguous. V was clipped by 2 bases and J by 5 bases, with 8 bases between them. This CDR3 is built from 13 residues. Germline V lookup: CDR1 SGHRS, CDR2 YFSETQ.